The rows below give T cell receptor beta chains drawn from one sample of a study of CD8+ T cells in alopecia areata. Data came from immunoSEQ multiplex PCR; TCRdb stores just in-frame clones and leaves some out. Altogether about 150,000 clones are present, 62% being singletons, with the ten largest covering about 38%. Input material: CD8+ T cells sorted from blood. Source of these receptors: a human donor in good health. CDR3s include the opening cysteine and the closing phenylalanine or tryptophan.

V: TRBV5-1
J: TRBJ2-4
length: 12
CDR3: CASREGENIQYF

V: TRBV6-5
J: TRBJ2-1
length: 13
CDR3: CASIGQGWNEQFF

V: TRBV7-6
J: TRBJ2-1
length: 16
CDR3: CASSYQDRGSYNEQFF

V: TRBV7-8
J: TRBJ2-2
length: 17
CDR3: CASSRPGLAGGFGELFF

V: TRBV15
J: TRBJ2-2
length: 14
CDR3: CATSRRQDTGELFF

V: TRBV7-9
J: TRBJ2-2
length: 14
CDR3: CASSLARDTGELFF

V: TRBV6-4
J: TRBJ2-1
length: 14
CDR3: CASSLGAAYNEQFF

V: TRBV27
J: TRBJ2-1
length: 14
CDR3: CASSFSTSGNEQFF

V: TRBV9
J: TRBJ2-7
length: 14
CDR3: CASSVTQGGYEQYF

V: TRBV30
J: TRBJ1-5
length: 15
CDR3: CAWSETGGPGQPQHF

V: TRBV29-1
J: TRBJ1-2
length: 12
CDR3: CSVEGSSYGYTF

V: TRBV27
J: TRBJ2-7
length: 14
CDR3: CASSLGTGENEQYF

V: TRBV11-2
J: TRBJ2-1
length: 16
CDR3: CASSSPWTESYNEQFF

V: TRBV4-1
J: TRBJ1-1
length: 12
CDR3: CASSQENTEAFF

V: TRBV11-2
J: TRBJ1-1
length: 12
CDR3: CASSSGGTEAFF

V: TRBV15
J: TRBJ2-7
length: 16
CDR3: CATSPPSREFSYEQYF

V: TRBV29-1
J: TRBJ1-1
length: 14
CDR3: CSVDSLQARTEAFF

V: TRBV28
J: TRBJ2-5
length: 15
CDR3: CASSSGTETQETQYF

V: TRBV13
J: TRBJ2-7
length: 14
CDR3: CASSSRGGSYEQYF